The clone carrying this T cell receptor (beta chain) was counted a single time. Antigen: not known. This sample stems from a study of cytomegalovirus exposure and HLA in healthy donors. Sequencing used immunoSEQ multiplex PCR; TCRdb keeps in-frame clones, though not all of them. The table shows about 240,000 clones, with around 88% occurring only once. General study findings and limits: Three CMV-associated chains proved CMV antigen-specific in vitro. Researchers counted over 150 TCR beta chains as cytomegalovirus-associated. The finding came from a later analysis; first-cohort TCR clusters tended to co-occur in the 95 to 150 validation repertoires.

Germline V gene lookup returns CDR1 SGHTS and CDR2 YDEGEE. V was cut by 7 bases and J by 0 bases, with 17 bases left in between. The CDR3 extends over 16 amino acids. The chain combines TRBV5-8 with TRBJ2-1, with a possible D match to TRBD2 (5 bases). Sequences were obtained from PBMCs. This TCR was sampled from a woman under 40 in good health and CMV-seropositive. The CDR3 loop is CASGPRGSGSYNEQFF. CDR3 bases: TGTGCCAGCGGTCCCCGAGGAAGCGGCTCCTACAATGAGCAGTTCTTC.